The 7 T cell receptor beta chains below all came from one sample that was sequenced in a study of blood T cell repertoires in COVID-19. The repertoire was sequenced with immunoSEQ multiplex PCR; TCRdb's copy has only in-frame clones and lacks some. The table has fewer than 250,000 clones, 65% to 90% seen once. The sequenced sample was peripheral blood. Receptors originate from a woman aged 70-85 years with acute or convalescent COVID-19.

The V and J genes are TRBV18 and TRBJ1-2, with D tentatively TRBD1 (5 bases). V gave up 2 bases and J gave up 7 bases, with 11 bases separating them. The CDR3 has 13 residues. Germline V lookup: CDR1 KGHSH, CDR2 LQKENI. The CDR3 nucleotides read TGTGCCAGCTCACCAGTCAGGGCTAGTGGCTACACCTTC. It translates to CASSPVRASGYTF.

The genes are TRBV28 and TRBJ1-4; tentatively, D is TRBD1 (5 bases). The CDR3 has 14 amino acids. V was clipped by 2 bases and J by 8 bases, with 12 bases between them. CDR1 MDHEN and CDR2 SYDVKM come from the germline V gene. The CDR3 reads CASSLPGHGEKLFF. The CDR3 nucleotides are TGTGCCAGCAGTTTACCAGGACATGGAGAAAAACTGTTTTTT.

Of note for this clone: This CDR3 is also generated by other DNA sequences in the sample. The chain is built from TRBV28 and TRBJ2-7; TRBD1 matches at 9 bases. Trimming cost V 4 bases and J 3 bases; bases outside gene matches: 1. The CDR3 runs 13 residues. The germline V gene encodes CDR1 MDHEN and CDR2 SYDVKM. Here the CDR3 reads CASSSGQGYEQYF. The CDR3 nucleotides are TGTGCCAGCAGTTCGGGACAGGGCTACGAGCAGTACTTC. Full variable domain (rest looked up from reference TRBV28 and TRBJ2-7): DVKVTQSSRYLVKRTGEKVFLECVQDMDHENMFWYRQDPGLGLRLIYFSYDVKMKEKGDIPEGYSVSREKKERFSLILESASTNQTSMYLCASSSGQGYEQYFGPGTRLTVT.

The chain is built from TRBV30 and TRBJ1-1; D is perhaps TRBD1 (5 bases). Trimming left V 7 bases short and J 2 bases short, with 17 bases between. Per germline, CDR1 GTSNPN and CDR2 SVGIG (reference sequence). The CDR3 length is 14 residues. CDR3 region: CALERNRLNTEAFF. DNA for the CDR3: TGTGCCTTGGAGAGGAACAGGCTTAACACTGAAGCTTTCTTT.

This chain's CDR3 is CASSFRRLNTEAFF. CDR3 bases: TGTGCCAGCAGCTTCCGGCGGTTGAACACTGAAGCTTTCTTT. The V gene is TRBV5-6, the J gene TRBJ1-1; D is uncertain. The CDR3 is 14 amino acids. Trimming cost V 2 bases and J 0 bases, with 8 bases left between them. Germline loops: CDR1 SGHDT, CDR2 YYEEEE.

The chain employs TRBV2 and TRBJ1-5; TRBD1 is a possible D gene (6 bases). The germline gives CDR1 SNHLY, CDR2 FYNNEI. The V and J ends lost 9 bases and 5 bases respectively, with 23 bases between them. This CDR3 comprises 16 residues. The CDR3 region has the DNA TGTGCCAGTCGTTACCGGGACACGCTTTTAGATCAGCCCCAGCATTTT. It codes for CASRYRDTLLDQPQHF.

This chain uses TRBV6-5 with TRBJ2-3, with D possibly TRBD1 on 6 matching bases. CDR1 is MNHEY, CDR2 SVGAGI, per germline. This CDR3 comprises 15 residues. Trimming left V 9 bases short and J 5 bases short, with 21 bases between. The CDR3 nucleotides are TGTGCCAGTAACCAGGACAGAATGAGGAGAGATACGCAGTATTTT. Translation: CASNQDRMRRDTQYF.